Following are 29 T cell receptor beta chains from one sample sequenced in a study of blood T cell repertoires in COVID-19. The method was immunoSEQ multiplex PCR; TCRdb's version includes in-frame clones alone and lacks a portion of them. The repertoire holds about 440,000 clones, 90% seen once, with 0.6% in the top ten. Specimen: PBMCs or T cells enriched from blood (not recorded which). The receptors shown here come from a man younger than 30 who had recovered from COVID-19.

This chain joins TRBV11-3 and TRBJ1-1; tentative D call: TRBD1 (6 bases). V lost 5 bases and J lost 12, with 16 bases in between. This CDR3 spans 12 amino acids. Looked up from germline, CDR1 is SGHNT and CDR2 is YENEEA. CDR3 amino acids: CASSPRTDSTFF. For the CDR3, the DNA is TGTGCCAGCAGCCCGCGGACAGACTCCACTTTCTTT.

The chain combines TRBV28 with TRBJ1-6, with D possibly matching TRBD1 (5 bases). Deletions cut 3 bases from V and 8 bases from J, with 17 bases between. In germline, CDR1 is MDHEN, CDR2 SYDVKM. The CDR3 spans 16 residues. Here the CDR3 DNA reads TGTGCCAGCAGTTTTGGGCCCGGACACCTTTATTCACCCCTCCACTTT. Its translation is CASSFGPGHLYSPLHF.

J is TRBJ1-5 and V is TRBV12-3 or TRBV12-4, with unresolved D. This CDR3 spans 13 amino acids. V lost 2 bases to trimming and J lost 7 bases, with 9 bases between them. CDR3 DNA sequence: TGTGCCAGCAGTTTATTAGATGAGCAGCCCCAGCATTTT. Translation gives CASSLLDEQPQHF.

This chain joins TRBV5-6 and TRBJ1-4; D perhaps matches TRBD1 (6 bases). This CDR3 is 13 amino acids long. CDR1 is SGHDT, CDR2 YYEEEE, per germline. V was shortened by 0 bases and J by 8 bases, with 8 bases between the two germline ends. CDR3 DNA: TGTGCCAGCAGCTTGGACAGGGTGGAAAAACTGTTTTTT. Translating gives CASSLDRVEKLFF. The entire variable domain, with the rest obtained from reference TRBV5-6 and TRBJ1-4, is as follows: DAGVTQSPTHLIKTRGQQVTLRCSPKSGHDTVSWYQQALGQGPQFIFQYYEEEERQRGNFPDRFSGHQFPNYSSELNVNALLLGDSALYLCASSLDRVEKLFFGSGTQLSVL.

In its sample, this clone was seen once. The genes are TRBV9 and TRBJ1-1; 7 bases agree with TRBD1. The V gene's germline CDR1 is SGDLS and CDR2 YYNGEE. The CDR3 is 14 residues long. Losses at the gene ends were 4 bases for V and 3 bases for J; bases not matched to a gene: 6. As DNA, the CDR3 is TGTGCCAGCAGCCTTCGACAGGGCCACACTGAAGCTTTCTTT. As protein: CASSLRQGHTEAFF.

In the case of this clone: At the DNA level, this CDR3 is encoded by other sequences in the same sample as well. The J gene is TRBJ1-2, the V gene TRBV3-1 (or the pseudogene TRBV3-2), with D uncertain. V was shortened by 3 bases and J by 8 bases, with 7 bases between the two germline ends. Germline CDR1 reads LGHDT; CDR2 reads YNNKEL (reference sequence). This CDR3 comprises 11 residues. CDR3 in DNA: TGTGCCAGCAGCCATGGGGAGGGCTACACCTTC. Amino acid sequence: CASSHGEGYTF.

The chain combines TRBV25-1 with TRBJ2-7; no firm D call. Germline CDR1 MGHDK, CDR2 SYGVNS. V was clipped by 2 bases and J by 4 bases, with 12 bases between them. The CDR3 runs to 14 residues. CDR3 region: CASSETPPRYEQYF. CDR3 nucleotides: TGTGCCAGCAGTGAAACTCCCCCCCGGTACGAGCAGTACTTC.

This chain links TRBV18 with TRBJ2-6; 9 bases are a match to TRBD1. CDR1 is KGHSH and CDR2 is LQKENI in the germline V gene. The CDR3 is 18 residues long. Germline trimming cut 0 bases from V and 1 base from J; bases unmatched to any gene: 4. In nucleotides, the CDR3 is TGTGCCAGCTCACCACCGTGGACAGGGGCTTCTGGGGCCAACGTCCTGACTTTC. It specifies CASSPPWTGASGANVLTF.

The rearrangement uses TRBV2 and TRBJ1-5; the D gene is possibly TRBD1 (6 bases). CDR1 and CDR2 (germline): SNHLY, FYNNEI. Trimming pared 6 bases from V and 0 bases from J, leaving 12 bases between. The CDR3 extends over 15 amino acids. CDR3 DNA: TGTGCCAGCAGGTTTCAGGGGATTAGCAATCAGCCCCAGCATTTT. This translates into CASRFQGISNQPQHF.

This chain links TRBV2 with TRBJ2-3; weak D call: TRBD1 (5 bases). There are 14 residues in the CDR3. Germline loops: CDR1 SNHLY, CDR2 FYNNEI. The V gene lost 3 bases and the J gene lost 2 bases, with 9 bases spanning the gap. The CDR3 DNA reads TGTGCCAGCAGTGAGGGGCGGAACACAGATACGCAGTATTTT. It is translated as CASSEGRNTDTQYF.

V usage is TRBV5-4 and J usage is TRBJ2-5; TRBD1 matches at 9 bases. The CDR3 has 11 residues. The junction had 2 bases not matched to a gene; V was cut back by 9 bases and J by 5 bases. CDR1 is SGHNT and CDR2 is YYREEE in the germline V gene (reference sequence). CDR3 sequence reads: CAMGQGETQYF. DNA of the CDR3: TGTGCCATGGGACAGGGTGAGACCCAGTACTTC.

The CDR3 loop reads CASSVELGGYGYTF. The CDR3 DNA sequence: TGTGCCAGCAGCGTAGAGTTAGGGGGATATGGCTACACCTTC. The chain uses TRBV9 and TRBJ1-2, with a possible D match to TRBD1 (6 bases). The CDR3 spans 14 residues. With 0 bases removed from V and 5 bases from J, the gap between germline ends came to 11 bases. Germline CDR1 SGDLS, CDR2 YYNGEE.

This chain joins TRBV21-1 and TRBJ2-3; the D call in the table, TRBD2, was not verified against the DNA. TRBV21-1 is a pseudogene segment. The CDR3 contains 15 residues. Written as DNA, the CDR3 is TGTGCCAGAAAAGGTGGACTACCGAGCACAGATACGCAGTATTTT. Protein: CARKGGLPSTDTQYF.

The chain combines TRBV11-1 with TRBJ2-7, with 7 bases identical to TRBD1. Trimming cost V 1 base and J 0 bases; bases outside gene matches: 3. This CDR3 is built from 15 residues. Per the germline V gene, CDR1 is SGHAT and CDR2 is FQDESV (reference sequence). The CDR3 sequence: CASSLEGQSSYEQYF. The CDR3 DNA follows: TGTGCCAGCAGCTTAGAGGGACAGAGCTCCTACGAGCAGTACTTC.

The CDR3 loop reads CASSFVKGARYSPLHF. CDR3 nucleotides: TGTGCCAGCAGCTTCGTAAAGGGGGCTCGGTATTCACCCCTCCACTTT. V gene TRBV11-2 combines with J gene TRBJ1-6, with 7 positions matching TRBD1. V dropped 3 bases and J dropped 8; count of bases not matched to a gene: 10. Germline V gives CDR1 SGHAT, CDR2 FQNNGV. CDR3 length: 16 residues. Together with reference TRBV11-2 and TRBJ1-6, the CDR3 gives the full variable domain: EAGVAQSPRYKIIEKRQSVAFWCNPISGHATLYWYQQILGQGPKLLIQFQNNGVVDDSQLPKDRFSAERLKGVDSTLKIQPAKLEDSAVYLCASSFVKGARYSPLHFGNGTRLTVT.

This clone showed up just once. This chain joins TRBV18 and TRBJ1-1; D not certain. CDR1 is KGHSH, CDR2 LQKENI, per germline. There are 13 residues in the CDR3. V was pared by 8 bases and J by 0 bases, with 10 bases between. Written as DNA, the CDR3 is TGTGCCAGCCGCCCGAGTTTGAACACTGAAGCTTTCTTT. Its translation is CASRPSLNTEAFF.

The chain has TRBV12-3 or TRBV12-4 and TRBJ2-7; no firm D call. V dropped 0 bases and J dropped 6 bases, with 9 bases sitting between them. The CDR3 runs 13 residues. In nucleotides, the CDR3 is TGTGCCAGCAGTTTAGCGCCCCTTAGCGAGCAGTACTTC. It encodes CASSLAPLSEQYF.

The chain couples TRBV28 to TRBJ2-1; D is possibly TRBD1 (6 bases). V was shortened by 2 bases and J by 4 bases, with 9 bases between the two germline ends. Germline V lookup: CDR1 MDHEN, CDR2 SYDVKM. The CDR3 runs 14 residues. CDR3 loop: CASSLGQIYNEQFF. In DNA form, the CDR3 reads TGTGCCAGCAGTTTAGGACAGATATACAATGAGCAGTTCTTC.

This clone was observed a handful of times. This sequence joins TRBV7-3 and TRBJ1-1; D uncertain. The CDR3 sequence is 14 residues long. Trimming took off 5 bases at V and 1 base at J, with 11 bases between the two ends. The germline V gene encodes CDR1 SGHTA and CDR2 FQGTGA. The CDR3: CASSPSAGNTEAFF. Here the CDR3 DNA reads TGTGCCAGCAGCCCCAGCGCGGGGAACACTGAAGCTTTCTTT.

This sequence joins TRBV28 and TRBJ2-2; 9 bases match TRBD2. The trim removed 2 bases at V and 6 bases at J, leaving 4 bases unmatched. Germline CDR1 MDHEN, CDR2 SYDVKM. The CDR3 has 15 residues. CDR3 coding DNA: TGTGCCAGCAGTTTACTAGCGGGATTGGCCGGGGAGCTGTTTTTT. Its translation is CASSLLAGLAGELFF. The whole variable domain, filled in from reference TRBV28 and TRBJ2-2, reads DVKVTQSSRYLVKRTGEKVFLECVQDMDHENMFWYRQDPGLGLRLIYFSYDVKMKEKGDIPEGYSVSREKKERFSLILESASTNQTSMYLCASSLLAGLAGELFFGEGSRLTVL.

The CDR3 sequence is CASSQEGAYSPLHF. In DNA, the CDR3 is TGTGCCAGCAGCCAAGAGGGGGCGTATTCACCCCTCCACTTT. The chain employs TRBV3-1 (or the pseudogene TRBV3-2) and TRBJ1-6, with D tentatively TRBD1 (6 bases). The CDR3 sequence is 14 residues long. Germline V gene sequence: CDR1 LGHDT, CDR2 YNNKEL (reference sequence). V was cut by 0 bases and J by 8 bases, with 8 bases left in between.

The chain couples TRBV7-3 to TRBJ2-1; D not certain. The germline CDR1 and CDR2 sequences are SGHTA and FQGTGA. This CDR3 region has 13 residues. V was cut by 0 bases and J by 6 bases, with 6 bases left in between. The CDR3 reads CASSLTEANEQFF. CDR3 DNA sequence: TGTGCCAGCAGCTTAACAGAGGCCAATGAGCAGTTCTTC. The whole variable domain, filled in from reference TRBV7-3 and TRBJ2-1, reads GAGVSQTPSNKVTEKGKYVELRCDPISGHTALYWYRQSLGQGPEFLIYFQGTGAADDSGLPNDRFFAVRPEGSVSTLKIQRTERGDSAVYLCASSLTEANEQFFGPGTRLTVL.

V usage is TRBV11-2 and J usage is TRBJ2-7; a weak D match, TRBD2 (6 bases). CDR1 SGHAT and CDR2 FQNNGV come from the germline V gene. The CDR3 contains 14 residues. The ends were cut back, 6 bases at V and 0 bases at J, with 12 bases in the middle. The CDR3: CASSSLASSYEQYF. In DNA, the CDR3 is TGTGCCAGCAGTTCACTAGCCTCCTCCTACGAGCAGTACTTC.

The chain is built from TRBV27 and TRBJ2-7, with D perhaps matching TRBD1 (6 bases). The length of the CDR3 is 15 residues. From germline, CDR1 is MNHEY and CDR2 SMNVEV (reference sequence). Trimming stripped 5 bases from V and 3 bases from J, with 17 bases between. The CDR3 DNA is TGTGCCAGCAGTACCCGACAGGCCGTGGGCTACGAGCAGTACTTC. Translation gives CASSTRQAVGYEQYF.

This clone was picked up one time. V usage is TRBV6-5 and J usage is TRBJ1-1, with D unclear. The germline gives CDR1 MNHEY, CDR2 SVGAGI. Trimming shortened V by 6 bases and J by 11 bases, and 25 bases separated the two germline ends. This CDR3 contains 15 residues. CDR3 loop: CASSPELNRPEYAFF. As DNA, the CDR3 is TGTGCCAGCAGCCCCGAACTTAACAGACCCGAATATGCTTTCTTT.

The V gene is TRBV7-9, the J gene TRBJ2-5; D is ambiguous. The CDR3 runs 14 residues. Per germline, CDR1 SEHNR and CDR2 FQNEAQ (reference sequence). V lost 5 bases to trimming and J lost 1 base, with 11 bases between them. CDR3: CASSPTRSQETQYF. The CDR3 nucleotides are TGTGCCAGCAGCCCAACGAGGAGCCAAGAGACCCAGTACTTC.

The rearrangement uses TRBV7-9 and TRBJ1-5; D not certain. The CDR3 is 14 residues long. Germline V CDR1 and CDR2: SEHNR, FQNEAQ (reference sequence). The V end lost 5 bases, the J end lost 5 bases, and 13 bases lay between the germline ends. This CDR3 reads CASSADSTDQPQHF. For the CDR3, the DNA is TGTGCCAGCAGCGCGGACTCCACTGATCAGCCCCAGCATTTT.

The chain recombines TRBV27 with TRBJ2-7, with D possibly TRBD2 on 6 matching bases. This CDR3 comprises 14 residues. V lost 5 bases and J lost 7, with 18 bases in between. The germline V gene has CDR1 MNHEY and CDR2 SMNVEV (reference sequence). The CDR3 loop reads CASSPRERAGEQYF. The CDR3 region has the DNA TGTGCCAGCAGTCCCCGGGAGAGGGCTGGGGAGCAGTACTTC.

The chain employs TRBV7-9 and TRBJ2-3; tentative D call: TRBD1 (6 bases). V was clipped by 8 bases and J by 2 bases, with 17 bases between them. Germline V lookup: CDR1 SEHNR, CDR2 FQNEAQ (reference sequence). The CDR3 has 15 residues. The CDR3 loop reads CASGKWTDFTDTQYF. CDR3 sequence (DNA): TGTGCCAGCGGGAAATGGACAGACTTCACAGATACGCAGTATTTT.